One and the same sample provided the 32 T cell receptor beta chains below, sequenced in a study of shared clonotypes between healthy human individuals. Method: immunoSEQ multiplex PCR; TCRdb's copy keeps in-frame clones and lacks some. The repertoire holds about 2.3 million clones, with 80% to 95% as singletons. The material sequenced was naive CD4+ T cells from PBMCs. Subset of the sample: CD45RA+ positively selected. The receptors here all came from a man in his late teens or twenties in good health. Some clones in this sample may be carry-over from other donors' samples.

The chain is built from TRBV18 and TRBJ2-7, with a possible D match to TRBD2 (6 bases). Trimming stripped 3 bases from V and 3 bases from J, with 12 bases between. The germline CDR1 and CDR2 sequences are KGHSH and LQKENI. This CDR3 contains 14 residues. The CDR3 spells CASSPVAEGYEQYF. The CDR3 nucleotides are TGTGCCAGCTCACCCGTAGCGGAGGGCTACGAGCAGTACTTC.

As DNA, the CDR3 is TGTGCCAGCAAGAGAGGGGTCTACGAGCAGTACTTC. This encodes CASKRGVYEQYF. The chain recombines TRBV27 with TRBJ2-7; D might be TRBD1 or TRBD2, each matching 5 bases. V was clipped by 7 bases and J by 3 bases, with 10 bases between them. The CDR3 totals 12 residues. Germline V gene lookup returns CDR1 MNHEY and CDR2 SMNVEV (reference sequence).

The V and J genes are TRBV6-5 and TRBJ1-5, with a possible D match to TRBD1 (5 bases). Germline CDR1 reads MNHEY; CDR2 reads SVGAGI. This CDR3 is 13 amino acids long. V lost 8 bases and J 3 bases, leaving 11 bases between the germline ends. The CDR3 sequence: CASAVRVNQPQHF. The CDR3, as DNA: TGTGCCAGCGCAGTCAGGGTCAATCAGCCCCAGCATTTT.

The chain couples TRBV28 to TRBJ1-2; possible D gene TRBD1, 5 bases. The germline gives CDR1 MDHEN, CDR2 SYDVKM. Trimming cost V 6 bases and J 4 bases, with 18 bases left between them. The CDR3 is 15 residues long. CDR3: CASSRPGQAVYGYTF. Here the CDR3 DNA reads TGTGCCAGCAGCCGACCGGGGCAAGCCGTCTATGGCTACACCTTC.

V usage is TRBV28 and J usage is TRBJ2-6; tentative D call: TRBD2 (5 bases). The CDR3 length is 16 residues. CDR1 MDHEN and CDR2 SYDVKM come from the germline V gene. V was cut by 6 bases and J by 1 base, with 13 bases left in between. CDR3 in amino acids: CASRQSGRSGANVLTF. CDR3 coding DNA: TGTGCCAGCAGACAAAGCGGACGGTCTGGGGCCAACGTCCTGACTTTC.

The V call is TRBV7-2, the J call TRBJ2-6; 7 positions agree with TRBD1. J lost 5 bases, V lost 1 base, and 2 bases had no gene match. There are 15 residues in the CDR3. The germline V gene encodes CDR1 SGHTA and CDR2 FQGNSA. This chain's CDR3 is CASSLGQGWANVLTF. DNA of the CDR3: TGTGCCAGCAGCTTAGGACAGGGTTGGGCCAACGTCCTGACTTTC.

This sequence joins TRBV13 and TRBJ2-5, with D possibly being TRBD1 (5 bases). Trimming left V 0 bases short and J 1 base short, with 9 bases between. There are 15 residues in the CDR3. Germline CDR1 PRHDT, CDR2 FYEKMQ (reference sequence). Here the CDR3 reads CASSLGAGIQETQYF. In DNA, the CDR3 is TGTGCCAGCAGCTTAGGGGCAGGGATCCAAGAGACCCAGTACTTC.

In this sample, this clone turned up once. The V call is TRBV6-1, the J call TRBJ2-2, with no clear D. The CDR3 sequence is 14 residues long. Deletions cut 6 bases from V and 2 bases from J, with 10 bases between. Germline V gene lookup returns CDR1 MNHNS and CDR2 SASEGT. As DNA, the CDR3 is TGTGCCAGCAGGCCGACGACCAACACCGGGGAGCTGTTTTTT. Its protein product is CASRPTTNTGELFF.

The chain carries TRBV21-1 and TRBJ1-1. TRBV21-1 is reported as a pseudogene. The CDR3 sequence is 20 residues long. DNA of the CDR3: TGTGCCAGCAGCAAGTTAGGGTTCTTTGGATCGGGGAAGATGAACACTGAAGCTTTCTTT. Translating gives CASSKLGFFGSGKMNTEAFF.

This sequence joins TRBV9 and TRBJ1-1; D is possibly TRBD1 (6 bases). The CDR3 runs 17 residues. Per germline, CDR1 SGDLS and CDR2 YYNGEE. Deletions cut 0 bases from V and 1 base from J, with 16 bases between. CDR3 nucleotides: TGTGCCAGCAGCGTAGAAGGGGGTAGGGTCCCGAACACTGAAGCTTTCTTT. It yields the protein CASSVEGGRVPNTEAFF.

V and J are TRBV5-1 and TRBJ2-4; unclear D gene. V lost 4 bases, J lost 1 base, and 12 bases lay in between. The CDR3 totals 15 residues. Germline loops: CDR1 SGHRS, CDR2 YFSETQ. CDR3 sequence reads: CASSPSFVAKNIQYF. The CDR3 bases are TGCGCCAGCAGCCCGAGCTTTGTGGCCAAAAACATTCAGTACTTC.

The chain recombines TRBV9 with TRBJ2-2; 9 nucleotides line up with TRBD1. The CDR3 is made up of 16 amino acids. V gave up 4 bases and J gave up 0 bases; unmatched junction bases: 4. The V gene's germline CDR1 is SGDLS and CDR2 YYNGEE. This CDR3 is CASSLQGAANTGELFF. The DNA of the CDR3 is TGTGCCAGCAGCTTACAGGGGGCCGCGAACACCGGGGAGCTGTTTTTT.

V and J are TRBV4-3 and TRBJ2-2; the match to TRBD2 covers 13 bases. V gave up 3 bases and J gave up 2 bases; unmatched junction bases: 3. The CDR3 runs 17 residues. CDR1 and CDR2 from the germline V gene are LGHNA and YSLEER. The CDR3 DNA follows: TGCGCCAGCAGCCAGAGGACTAGCGGGGGAAACACCGGGGAGCTGTTTTTT. It codes for CASSQRTSGGNTGELFF.

J is TRBJ1-2 and V is TRBV4-1; D gene ambiguous. This CDR3 is 15 amino acids long. The V end was cut by 0 bases, the J end by 3 bases, with 11 bases between. Germline loops: CDR1 MGHRA, CDR2 YSYEKL. The CDR3 reads CASSQERGADYGYTF. The DNA of the CDR3 is TGCGCCAGCAGCCAAGAACGGGGAGCGGACTATGGCTACACCTTC.

The rearrangement links TRBV9 to TRBJ2-3; 7 bases line up with TRBD2. Trimming at V came to 2 bases and at J to 5 bases, leaving 14 bases not matched to a gene. The CDR3 loop spans 17 amino acids. CDR1 and CDR2 from the germline V gene are SGDLS and YYNGEE. The CDR3 nucleotides read TGTGCCAGCAGCGTCCGACCATCTGCGGGAGATGGAGATACGCAGTATTTT. Amino acid sequence: CASSVRPSAGDGDTQYF.

The chain recombines TRBV7-2 with TRBJ2-3, with 9 bases aligning to TRBD2. The CDR3 runs to 20 residues. The trim removed 0 bases at V and 0 bases at J, leaving 13 bases unmatched. The V gene's germline CDR1 is SGHTA and CDR2 FQGNSA. CDR3 sequence: CASSLASASGTSASTDTQYF. Here the CDR3 DNA reads TGTGCCAGCAGCTTAGCGTCGGCTAGCGGGACATCAGCTAGCACAGATACGCAGTATTTT.

The rearrangement links TRBV7-3 to TRBJ1-3; no clear D gene. V lost 5 bases and J lost 1, with 6 bases in between. The CDR3 sequence is 13 residues long. Germline CDR1 reads SGHTA; CDR2 reads FQGTGA. This CDR3 reads CASSLKSGNTIYF. Here the CDR3 DNA reads TGTGCCAGCAGCCTCAAATCTGGAAACACCATATATTTT.

The chain is built from TRBV7-2 and TRBJ1-4, with D possibly matching TRBD1 (6 bases). The ends were cut back, 5 bases at V and 8 bases at J, with 15 bases in the middle. Germline CDR1 and CDR2: SGHTA and FQGNSA. The CDR3 totals 14 residues. The chain's CDR3 is CASSARTAAEKLFF. The CDR3 region has the DNA TGTGCCAGCAGCGCCCGGACAGCGGCGGAAAAACTGTTTTTT.

CDR3 loop: CASSVDPSSYNSPLHF. The CDR3 DNA is TGTGCCAGCAGCGTAGATCCCAGCTCCTATAATTCACCCCTCCACTTT. The gene calls are TRBV9 and TRBJ1-6; D is undetermined. Trimming removed 0 bases at V and 0 bases at J, with 7 bases between. From germline, CDR1 is SGDLS and CDR2 YYNGEE. This CDR3 has 16 amino acids.

The chain uses TRBV7-3 and TRBJ1-5; D not certain. CDR3 size: 14 residues. V lost 1 base and J 2 bases, leaving 6 bases between the germline ends. Germline V gene lookup returns CDR1 SGHTA and CDR2 FQGTGA. The CDR3 DNA is TGTGCCAGCAGCTTAAGTTGGGGCAATCAGCCCCAGCATTTT. Translating it yields CASSLSWGNQPQHF.

This rearrangement joins TRBV15 to TRBJ1-2, with 7 bases fitting TRBD1. Looked up from germline, CDR1 is LNHNV and CDR2 is YYDKDF (reference sequence). The CDR3 runs 19 residues. V lost 1 base and J lost 5; bases outside the gene matches: 19. CDR3 DNA sequence: TGTGCCACCAGCAGAGCCCCAGGGGGAGCCGGAAGGGAGGCATATGGCTACACCTTC. Protein sequence: CATSRAPGGAGREAYGYTF.

This chain joins TRBV5-4 and TRBJ2-5, with TRBD2 matching over 11 bases. Per the germline V gene, CDR1 is SGHNT and CDR2 is YYREEE (reference sequence). The ends lost 0 bases at V and 5 bases at J; junction bases unmatched: 15. The CDR3 extends over 19 amino acids. CDR3 residues: CASSLVGKSTSGSWETQYF. CDR3 bases: TGTGCCAGCAGCTTGGTGGGCAAGAGTACTAGCGGGAGTTGGGAGACCCAGTACTTC.

J is TRBJ1-5 and V is TRBV6-1; TRBD1 matches 8 bases. CDR3 length: 15 residues. The V and J ends lost 6 bases and 3 bases, in that order; junction bases with no gene match: 7. CDR1 and CDR2 from the germline V gene are MNHNS and SASEGT. The CDR3, as DNA: TGTGCCAGCAGCCCCCTGGACAGGGTCAATCAGCCCCAGCATTTT. Its protein is CASSPLDRVNQPQHF.

V gene TRBV10-3 combines with J gene TRBJ2-7, with 7 bases lining up with TRBD2. V shed 10 bases and J 2 bases; nucleotides not matched to a gene: 11. Germline assignment: CDR1 ENHRY and CDR2 SYGVKD. This CDR3 region has 14 residues. CDR3 in DNA: TGTGCCACAGGGAGTGGGGGGGGTGCCTACGAGCAGTACTTC. Residues: CATGSGGGAYEQYF.

The rearrangement joins TRBV30 to TRBJ2-3; TRBD2 aligns across 10 bases. The V gene's germline CDR1 is GTSNPN and CDR2 SVGIG (reference sequence). CDR3 length: 16 residues. Trimming at V came to 0 bases and at J to 4 bases, leaving 7 bases not matched to a gene. The CDR3 bases are TGTGCCTGGAGTGTGATTCCTAGCGGGAGTGCAGATACGCAGTATTTT. Translated: CAWSVIPSGSADTQYF.

This rearrangement joins TRBV28 to TRBJ2-3, with 7 positions matching TRBD2. Unmatched junction bases numbered 10, after V lost 4 bases and J lost 0 bases. Germline V CDR1 and CDR2: MDHEN, SYDVKM. The CDR3 has 17 residues. The CDR3 sequence is CASSYPSGRQSTDTQYF. Written as DNA, the CDR3 is TGTGCCAGCAGTTATCCTAGCGGAAGACAAAGCACAGATACGCAGTATTTT.

The rearrangement uses TRBV30 and TRBJ2-5; D gene uncertain. From germline, CDR1 is GTSNPN and CDR2 SVGIG (reference sequence). This CDR3 is built from 14 residues. Trimming took off 2 bases at V and 0 bases at J, with 10 bases between the two ends. CDR3 nucleotide sequence: TGTGCCTGGAGTTCCTCGTCGTACCAAGAGACCCAGTACTTC. Translation gives CAWSSSSYQETQYF.

Comment on this clone: The same CDR3 is also encoded by other DNA sequences in this sample. This sequence joins TRBV18 and TRBJ2-5; a weak D match, TRBD1 (5 bases). Germline V gene sequence: CDR1 KGHSH, CDR2 LQKENI. The CDR3 sequence is 15 residues long. The V end was cut by 2 bases, the J end by 1 base, with 11 bases between. The CDR3, as DNA: TGTGCCAGCTCACCAAGGGGCGGTCCCCAAGAGACCCAGTACTTC. It yields the protein CASSPRGGPQETQYF.

The chain is built from TRBV2 and TRBJ1-5; no definite D call. Germline CDR1 SNHLY, CDR2 FYNNEI. Trimming stripped 4 bases from V and 0 bases from J, with 7 bases between. There are 14 residues in the CDR3. The CDR3 loop reads CASSAGHSNQPQHF. CDR3 nucleotides: TGTGCCAGCAGTGCCGGGCATAGCAATCAGCCCCAGCATTTT.

V gene TRBV28 combines with J gene TRBJ2-1; 10 bases map to TRBD2. Germline CDR1 MDHEN, CDR2 SYDVKM. The junction had 4 bases not matched to a gene; V was cut back by 2 bases and J by 6 bases. CDR3 length equals 15 residues. The CDR3 region has the DNA TGTGCCAGCAGTTTACTAGCGGGAGTCTCCAATGAGCAGTTCTTC. This gives the protein CASSLLAGVSNEQFF.

The chain links TRBV2 to TRBJ2-7; 10 nucleotides align to TRBD1. V dropped 9 bases and J dropped 7; count of bases not matched to a gene: 9. CDR1 SNHLY and CDR2 FYNNEI come from the germline V gene. The CDR3 runs to 13 residues. The CDR3 region is CARATGGAQEQYF. CDR3 sequence (DNA): TGTGCCAGGGCGACAGGGGGCGCGCAAGAGCAGTACTTC. The entire variable domain, with the rest obtained from reference TRBV2 and TRBJ2-7, is as follows: EPEVTQTPSHQVTQMGQEVILRCVPISNHLYFYWYRQILGQKVEFLVSFYNNEISEKSEIFDDQFSVERPDGSNFTLKIRSTKLEDSAMYFCARATGGAQEQYFGPGTRLTVT.

The chain carries TRBV14 and TRBJ2-5, with TRBD2 identical over 10 bases. This CDR3 is 15 amino acids long. V lost 4 bases to trimming and J lost 9 bases; unmatched junction nucleotides: 11. The V gene's germline CDR1 is SGHDN and CDR2 FVKESK. The CDR3 coding sequence is TGTGCCAGCAGCCTACCGGGACTAGCGATAAAGGCCCAGTACTTC. Its translation is CASSLPGLAIKAQYF.